This entry concerns a single TCR beta chain. Assay used: immunoSEQ multiplex PCR; TCRdb lists only in-frame clones, some missing. The table lists just over 150,000 clones, over 90% of them singletons, with over 2% in the top ten. The sample originates from a study of control samples from healthy donors and cancer patients. V shed 4 bases and J shed 5 bases, with 18 bases lying between them. The CDR3 is 15 amino acids. Germline CDR1 is SGHKS and CDR2 is YYEKEE (reference sequence). The clonotype comes from a middle-aged man in good health. The chain has TRBV5-5 and TRBJ2-5, with D possibly called TRBD1 or TRBD2 (5 bases each). The specimen sequenced was blood. CDR3 DNA sequence: TGTGCCAGCAGCCCGGGGACCGCCTACAGGGAGACCCAGTACTTC. Translated, it gives CASSPGTAYRETQYF.